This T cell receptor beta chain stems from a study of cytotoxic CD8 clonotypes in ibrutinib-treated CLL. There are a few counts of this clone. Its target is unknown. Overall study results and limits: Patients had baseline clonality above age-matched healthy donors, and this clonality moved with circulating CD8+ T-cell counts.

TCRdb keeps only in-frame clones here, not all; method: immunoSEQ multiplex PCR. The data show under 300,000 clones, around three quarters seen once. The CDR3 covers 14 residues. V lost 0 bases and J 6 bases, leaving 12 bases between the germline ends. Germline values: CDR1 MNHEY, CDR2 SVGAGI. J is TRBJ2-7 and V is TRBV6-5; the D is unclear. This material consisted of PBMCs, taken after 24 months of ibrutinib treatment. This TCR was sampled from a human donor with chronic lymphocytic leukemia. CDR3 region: CASSYSNRASEQYF. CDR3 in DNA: TGTGCCAGCAGTTACTCGAATAGGGCCAGCGAGCAGTACTTC.